Each of the 15 T cell receptor beta chains below was sequenced from the same sample in a study of cytomegalovirus exposure and HLA in healthy donors (dated by TCRdb to between 2016 and 2019). Libraries came from the immunoSEQ multiplex PCR assay. A mixture of 60 forward primers for TCR Vbeta segments and 13 reverse primers for TCR Jbeta segments was used in the multiplex PCR. What TCRdb holds here is the immuneACCESS table cut down to in-frame rearrangements. Part of the clones is not present; checked against another copy, under half of the missing clones reflect an unresolved V gene, and the others are unexplained. In this sample's table one finds around 210,000 clones. Clones ranked in the top ten supply over 0.75% of the sample. Sample: PBMCs. Source of these receptors: a woman aged 25 to 39 in good health and CMV-seropositive.

In nucleotides, the CDR3 is TGTGCCAGCAGCTTAGCGTCGAGGAACACTGAAGCTTTCTTT. Protein sequence: CASSLASRNTEAFF. V usage is TRBV7-2 and J usage is TRBJ1-1; D unclear. The CDR3 has 14 amino acids. CDR1 SGHTA and CDR2 FQGNSA come from the germline V gene. Trimming pared 0 bases from V and 1 base from J, leaving 6 bases between. The full variable domain, rest sourced from reference TRBV7-2 and TRBJ1-1, is GAGVSQSPSNKVTEKGKDVELRCDPISGHTALYWYRQSLGQGLEFLIYFQGNSAPDKSGLPSDRFSAERTGGSVSTLTIQRTQQEDSAVYLCASSLASRNTEAFFGQGTRLTVV.

In DNA form, the CDR3 reads TGCGCCACCACTCTAGCGGGAGGTCACGAGCAGTACTTC. Translated, it gives CATTLAGGHEQYF. The V gene is TRBV10-2, the J gene TRBJ2-5; 11 positions agree with TRBD2. With the DNA end fitting TRBJ2-7 better, the J assignment may be wrong. The CDR3 totals 13 residues. The germline gives CDR1 WSHSY, CDR2 SAAADI.

The V call is TRBV29-1, the J call TRBJ2-1; TRBD1 matches 7 bases. The trim removed 8 bases at V and 1 base at J, leaving 8 bases unmatched. The CDR3 extends over 14 amino acids. Germline V gene lookup returns CDR1 SQVTM and CDR2 ANQGSEA. In DNA form, the CDR3 reads TGCAGCTCGAAGGGGGCACCTTCCTACAATGAGCAGTTCTTC. It specifies CSSKGAPSYNEQFF.

The chain is built from TRBV4-2 and TRBJ1-1; the match to TRBD1 covers 8 bases. J lost 12 bases, V lost 0 bases, and 6 bases had no gene match. The germline V gene encodes CDR1 LGHNA and CDR2 YNFKEQ. This CDR3 has 13 residues. CDR3 protein: CASSQDFGQGPFF. In DNA, the CDR3 is TGTGCCAGCAGCCAAGATTTCGGACAGGGACCTTTCTTT.

V is TRBV5-5 and J is TRBJ2-7; weak D call: TRBD1 (6 bases). Germline V gene data show CDR1 as SGHKS and CDR2 as YYEKEE (reference sequence). V lost 2 bases and J 1 base, leaving 13 bases between the germline ends. This CDR3 is 15 amino acids long. The CDR3 DNA reads as TGTGCCAGCAGCTTTCGACAGGACGGGTCCTACGAGCAGTACTTC. Translated: CASSFRQDGSYEQYF.

CDR3 protein: CASSPSRGTAYGYTF. CDR3 DNA sequence: TGCGCCAGCAGCCCAAGCAGGGGTACGGCTTATGGCTACACCTTC. J is TRBJ1-2 and V is TRBV4-1; the D gene is possibly TRBD1 (6 bases). The CDR3 length is 15 residues. Per germline, CDR1 MGHRA and CDR2 YSYEKL. V was trimmed by 4 bases and J by 5 bases, leaving 17 bases between them.

The chain couples TRBV10-3 to TRBJ2-5; 11 bases are shared with TRBD1. The J call may be incorrect, as the DNA end agrees better with TRBJ2-7. Germline V gene sequence: CDR1 ENHRY, CDR2 SYGVKD. The CDR3 has 14 residues. The CDR3: CAISKSGQGDEQYF. Written as DNA, the CDR3 is TGTGCCATCAGCAAATCGGGACAGGGGGACGAGCAGTACTTC.

The chain recombines TRBV30 with TRBJ2-1; D unresolved. V lost 5 bases, J lost 11 bases, and 10 bases lay in between. CDR1 is GTSNPN and CDR2 is SVGIG in the germline V gene (reference sequence). This CDR3 spans 10 amino acids. The CDR3 reads CAWGPLQQFF. For the CDR3, the DNA is TGTGCCTGGGGCCCCCTTCAGCAGTTCTTC.

The genes are TRBV7-2 and TRBJ1-1, with 10 bases lining up with TRBD1. The CDR3 runs 19 residues. Germline values: CDR1 SGHTA, CDR2 FQGNSA. Losses at the gene ends were 1 base for V and 3 bases for J; bases not matched to a gene: 14. The CDR3: CASSLVPGQGGRKDTEAFF. Written as DNA, the CDR3 is TGTGCCAGCAGCTTAGTACCCGGACAGGGGGGTAGGAAGGACACTGAAGCTTTCTTT.

The chain recombines TRBV11-2 with TRBJ2-7; the D gene is possibly TRBD1 (6 bases). Per germline, CDR1 SGHAT and CDR2 FQNNGV. There are 15 residues in the CDR3. V was shortened by 4 bases and J by 2 bases, with 15 bases between the two germline ends. The CDR3 DNA reads as TGTGCCAGCAGCTCCCTCGAGGACAGCACCTACGAGCAGTACTTC. Its translation is CASSSLEDSTYEQYF.

The chain has TRBV30 and TRBJ2-5; D may be TRBD1 (5 bases). The CDR3 totals 13 residues. Germline-derived CDR1 and CDR2 are GTSNPN and SVGIG (reference sequence). The germline V and J ends were trimmed by 1 base and 2 bases, with 8 bases remaining between them. CDR3 protein: CAWSASGQETQYF. As DNA, the CDR3 is TGTGCCTGGAGTGCCTCAGGGCAAGAGACCCAGTACTTC.

The J gene is TRBJ2-1, the V gene TRBV4-3; 8 bases align to TRBD2. Germline V lookup: CDR1 LGHNA, CDR2 YSLEER. The CDR3 sequence is 13 residues long. V dropped 4 bases and J dropped 10; count of bases not matched to a gene: 6. CDR3 loop: CASSPAGAGEQFF. DNA of the CDR3: TGCGCCAGCAGCCCAGCGGGAGCGGGGGAGCAGTTCTTC.

V usage is TRBV7-8 and J usage is TRBJ2-7, with a possible D match to TRBD2 (5 bases). V was trimmed by 3 bases and J by 3 bases, leaving 15 bases between them. Germline V gives CDR1 SGHVS, CDR2 FQNEAQ. The CDR3 loop spans 15 amino acids. The CDR3 region is CASSLGDTEIYEQYF. As DNA, the CDR3 is TGTGCCAGCAGCTTGGGAGACACGGAGATCTACGAGCAGTACTTC. The full variable domain, completed using reference TRBV7-8 and TRBJ2-7, is GAGVSQSPRYKVAKRGQDVALRCDPISGHVSLFWYQQALGQGPEFLTYFQNEAQLDKSGLPSDRFFAERPEGSVSTLKIQRTQQEDSAVYLCASSLGDTEIYEQYFGPGTRLTVT.

The rearrangement uses TRBV4-1 and TRBJ1-1, with D possibly matching TRBD1 (5 bases). The V end lost 6 bases, the J end lost 1 base, and 9 bases lay between the germline ends. Looked up from germline, CDR1 is MGHRA and CDR2 is YSYEKL. This CDR3 spans 13 amino acids. CDR3 amino acids: CASRGQGNTEAFF. The CDR3, as DNA: TGCGCCAGCAGAGGCCAGGGGAACACTGAAGCTTTCTTT.

This sequence joins TRBV19 and TRBJ1-4, with TRBD1 as a possible D gene (6 bases). From germline, CDR1 is LNHDA and CDR2 SQIVND (reference sequence). V was shortened by 5 bases and J by 0 bases, with 10 bases between the two germline ends. This CDR3 is 15 amino acids long. The CDR3 nucleotides read TGTGCCAGTAGTGTGGACAGCGCAACTAATGAAAAACTGTTTTTT. It specifies CASSVDSATNEKLFF.